A single sample is the source of the 8 T cell receptor beta chains below, sequenced in a study of T-cell memory formation after mild COVID-19. TCRdb independently ran MiXCR on the 5' RACE reads; one entry per CDR3 protein. The data contain almost 250,000 distinct CDR3 sequences, approximately 15% of them singletons. The sequencing sample was made of PBMCs or a T cell subset sorted from them (not recorded which). Source of these receptors: an adult woman who had mild COVID-19 (a few samples of this study predate the infection). Cell type and time point are not known.

The chain links TRBV12-3 or TRBV12-4 to TRBJ2-2; 11 positions match TRBD1. The CDR3 spans 15 residues. Trimming removed 6 bases from V and 5 bases from J; junction bases left unmatched: 5. The CDR3 sequence is CASSRTGGVTGELFF. The CDR3 nucleotides read TGTGCCAGCAGCCGGACAGGGGGCGTAACCGGGGAGCTGTTTTTT.

This clonotype was observed at least ten times. For the CDR3, the DNA is TGCGCCAGCAGCCGTCGACAGGGCGGAGAGGGCACTGAAGCTTTCTTT. Translation: CASSRRQGGEGTEAFF. The chain carries TRBV5-1 and TRBJ1-1; 7 positions agree with TRBD1. The CDR3 length is 16 residues. Germline CDR1 is SGHRS and CDR2 is YFSETQ. J lost 4 bases, V lost 4 bases, and 13 bases had no gene match.

The sample holds a few counts of this clonotype. The J gene is TRBJ1-2, the V gene TRBV6-5, with D unresolved. This CDR3 is 11 amino acids long. V was trimmed by 2 bases and J by 4 bases, leaving 2 bases between them. The germline V gene encodes CDR1 MNHEY and CDR2 SVGAGI. The CDR3 coding sequence is TGTGCCAGCAGTTACGGCTATGGCTACACCTTC. This encodes CASSYGYGYTF.

This clonotype was found many times. This chain uses TRBV20-1 with TRBJ1-1; no firm D call. Trimming shortened V by 3 bases and J by 6 bases, and 11 bases separated the two germline ends. The CDR3 covers 12 residues. Per germline, CDR1 DFQATT and CDR2 SNEGSKA (reference sequence). CDR3 bases: TGCAGTGCTAGTAGAGGAGGTGCTGAAGCTTTCTTT. This sequence encodes CSASRGGAEAFF.

The V gene is TRBV2, the J gene TRBJ1-1; TRBD1 aligns across 8 bases. Germline CDR1 is SNHLY and CDR2 is FYNNEI. Trimming at V came to 5 bases and at J to 2 bases, leaving 4 bases not matched to a gene. The CDR3 loop spans 14 amino acids. The CDR3 reads CASSLDRGNTEAFF. CDR3 DNA sequence: TGTGCCAGCAGTCTAGACAGGGGTAACACTGAAGCTTTCTTT.

This chain joins TRBV5-1 and TRBJ2-3; D uncertain. Trimming removed 3 bases from V and 2 bases from J, with 13 bases in between. Per germline, CDR1 SGHRS and CDR2 YFSETQ. This CDR3 contains 15 residues. DNA of the CDR3: TGCGCCAGCAGCTCCGGCGGCAGACACACAGATACGCAGTATTTT. Protein product: CASSSGGRHTDTQYF.

This clonotype was detected only a few times. V and J are TRBV9 and TRBJ2-7; 9 bases agree with TRBD1. Germline CDR1 SGDLS, CDR2 YYNGEE. V was pared by 5 bases and J by 4 bases, with 10 bases of the junction left unmatched. The CDR3 runs 15 residues. The DNA for the CDR3 is TGTGCCAGCAGTACCGGGACAGGGCATGTGTACGAGCAGTACTTC. This translates into CASSTGTGHVYEQYF.

This clonotype was observed at least ten times. The chain combines TRBV7-9 with TRBJ2-1, with 11 bases lining up with TRBD2. Germline trimming cut 5 bases from V and 4 bases from J; bases unmatched to any gene: 13. This CDR3 is built from 18 residues. The germline V gene has CDR1 SEHNR and CDR2 FQNEAQ (reference sequence). DNA for the CDR3: TGTGCCAGCAGCACACCGCCCGGGACTAGCGGACGATACAATGAGCAGTTCTTC. The encoded protein is CASSTPPGTSGRYNEQFF.